Below, 23 T cell receptor beta chains from the same sample are listed, as sequenced in a study of blood T cell repertoires in COVID-19. Measured with immunoSEQ multiplex PCR; TCRdb has only the in-frame clones, and not every one. Of tens of thousands of clones detected, nearly 90% appear once; the ten largest clones hold 4.3%. What was sequenced was peripheral blood. Receptors were obtained from a man aged 55 to 69 with acute or convalescent COVID-19.

The chain carries TRBV4-3 and TRBJ2-3; 7 bases match TRBD2. The CDR3 length is 17 residues. V was pared by 0 bases and J by 1 base, with 7 bases of the junction left unmatched. Looked up from germline, CDR1 is LGHNA and CDR2 is YSLEER. The CDR3 sequence: CASSQEPAGRGTDTQYF. The DNA of the CDR3 is TGCGCCAGCAGCCAAGAACCGGCAGGGAGGGGCACAGATACGCAGTATTTT.

The chain couples TRBV5-6 to TRBJ1-1, with 9 bases aligning to TRBD1. Per germline, CDR1 SGHDT and CDR2 YYEEEE. CDR3 size: 18 residues. With 3 bases clipped from V and 3 bases from J, the junction kept 15 bases outside the gene matches. CDR3 bases: TGTGCCAGCAGCTCTCGTCCCGGGACAGGGAATGGGGACACTGAAGCTTTCTTT. It translates to CASSSRPGTGNGDTEAFF.

This clone was detected a few times. The rearrangement links TRBV19 to TRBJ1-2; TRBD1 might be the D (6 bases). This CDR3 region has 16 residues. CDR1 and CDR2 from the germline V gene are LNHDA and SQIVND (reference sequence). V was cut by 4 bases and J by 4 bases, with 19 bases left in between. DNA of the CDR3: TGTGCCAGTAGTACTTTACGGACAGCTCAGTCCTATGGCTACACCTTC. Translated: CASSTLRTAQSYGYTF.

V usage is TRBV7-2 and J usage is TRBJ2-5; weak D call: TRBD2 (5 bases). The CDR3 spans 13 residues. Trimming pared 7 bases from V and 0 bases from J, leaving 9 bases between. Looked up from germline, CDR1 is SGHTA and CDR2 is FQGNSA. The DNA for the CDR3 is TGTGCCAGCAAATGGGAGTACCAAGAGACCCAGTACTTC. Protein: CASKWEYQETQYF. The whole variable domain, remainder taken from reference TRBV7-2 and TRBJ2-5, is GAGVSQSPSNKVTEKGKDVELRCDPISGHTALYWYRQSLGQGLEFLIYFQGNSAPDKSGLPSDRFSAERTGGSVSTLTIQRTQQEDSAVYLCASKWEYQETQYFGPGTRLLVL.

This chain connects TRBV4-2 to TRBJ1-2; D is undetermined. Germline-derived CDR1 and CDR2 are LGHNA and YNFKEQ. The V end was cut by 1 base, the J end by 3 bases, with 12 bases between. This CDR3 has 15 residues. The CDR3 reads CASSQGRIGDYGYTF. CDR3 nucleotide sequence: TGTGCCAGCAGCCAAGGGCGGATCGGGGACTATGGCTACACCTTC.

The chain links TRBV18 to TRBJ2-7; weak D call: TRBD1 (5 bases). Germline V gene lookup returns CDR1 KGHSH and CDR2 LQKENI. The CDR3 consists of 13 residues. V dropped 2 bases and J dropped 12 bases, with 17 bases sitting between them. The CDR3 sequence: CASSPTTDTSGYF. The CDR3, as DNA: TGTGCCAGCTCACCAACTACGGACACGTCCGGGTACTTC. The variable domain in full, completed from reference TRBV18 and TRBJ2-7, reads NAGVMQNPRHLVRRRGQEARLRCSPMKGHSHVYWYRQLPEEGLKFMVYLQKENIIDESGMPKERFSAEFPKEGPSILRIQQVVRGDSAAYFCASSPTTDTSGYFGPGTRLTVT.

This chain uses TRBV7-2 with TRBJ2-1, with 11 bases aligning to TRBD2. V gave up 0 bases and J gave up 6 bases; unmatched junction bases: 4. CDR3 length equals 16 residues. Germline loops: CDR1 SGHTA, CDR2 FQGNSA. CDR3 amino acids: CASSLAASGGFNEQFF. For the CDR3, the DNA is TGTGCCAGCAGCTTAGCGGCTAGCGGGGGGTTCAATGAGCAGTTCTTC. The variable domain in full, completed from reference TRBV7-2 and TRBJ2-1, reads GAGVSQSPSNKVTEKGKDVELRCDPISGHTALYWYRQSLGQGLEFLIYFQGNSAPDKSGLPSDRFSAERTGGSVSTLTIQRTQQEDSAVYLCASSLAASGGFNEQFFGPGTRLTVL.

The chain has TRBV25-1 and TRBJ2-7; 8 positions match TRBD1. Germline CDR1 MGHDK, CDR2 SYGVNS. The trim removed 3 bases at V and 5 bases at J, leaving 6 bases unmatched. The CDR3 sequence is 14 residues long. The CDR3 loop reads CASSETGVFHEQYF. In DNA, the CDR3 is TGTGCCAGCAGTGAGACAGGGGTCTTCCACGAGCAGTACTTC.

The CDR3 nucleotides are TGCGCCAGCAGTGGAAGACAGGGGAAAGGCTACACCTTC. Translated, it gives CASSGRQGKGYTF. The chain links TRBV10-1 to TRBJ1-2, with 8 bases that match TRBD1. The ends lost 4 bases at V and 8 bases at J; junction bases unmatched: 6. The CDR3 runs to 13 residues. Germline V gene data show CDR1 as WNHNN and CDR2 as SYGVQD (reference sequence).

The chain employs TRBV30 and TRBJ2-2; 10 bases are shared with TRBD2. The germline V gene has CDR1 GTSNPN and CDR2 SVGIG (reference sequence). The trim removed 1 base at V and 0 bases at J, leaving 5 bases unmatched. The CDR3 totals 17 residues. The CDR3 DNA reads as TGTGCCTGGAGTGGTCTAGCGGGGGCCTCGAACACCGGGGAGCTGTTTTTT. Its protein product is CAWSGLAGASNTGELFF.

The chain is built from TRBV3-1 (or the pseudogene TRBV3-2) and TRBJ1-1, with no clear D. Germline CDR1 reads LGHDT; CDR2 reads YNNKEL (reference sequence). Between the trimmed V and J ends, which lost 1 base and 1 base, there was a span of 7 bases. CDR3 length: 14 amino acids. CDR3 nucleotides: TGTGCCAGCAGCCAAGTTGCAGGGAACACTGAAGCTTTCTTT. This codes for CASSQVAGNTEAFF.

In its sample, this clone was seen a few times. This chain links TRBV23-1 with TRBJ1-5, with D uncertain. TRBV23-1 is noted as an ORF with a role that remains uncertain. V was trimmed by 8 bases and J by 6 bases, leaving 20 bases between them. This CDR3 contains 15 residues. The DNA for the CDR3 is TGCGCCAGCGACGAGAGACTCAGCGGTTTTCAGCCCCAGCATTTT. Translated, it gives CASDERLSGFQPQHF.

The chain couples TRBV9 to TRBJ2-5, with a weak D call TRBD1 (5 bases). Trimming removed 0 bases from V and 1 base from J, with 10 bases in between. Germline assignment: CDR1 SGDLS and CDR2 YYNGEE. This CDR3 region has 15 residues. The CDR3 DNA follows: TGTGCCAGCAGCGTAGTGTGGGGCCCCCAAGAGACCCAGTACTTC. Protein sequence: CASSVVWGPQETQYF.

The chain uses TRBV6-2 or TRBV6-3 and TRBJ1-6; D is undetermined. The CDR3 is made up of 17 amino acids. The V end was cut by 6 bases, the J end by 3 bases, with 18 bases between. Germline CDR1 reads MNHEY; CDR2 reads SVGEGT. The CDR3 reads CASSTPEWVGYNSPLHF. The CDR3 nucleotides are TGTGCCAGCAGCACGCCGGAGTGGGTGGGCTATAATTCACCCCTCCACTTT.

V and J are TRBV7-2 and TRBJ1-6; D uncertain. Germline V gives CDR1 SGHTA, CDR2 FQGNSA. The CDR3 spans 13 residues. V dropped 5 bases and J dropped 9 bases, with 11 bases sitting between them. The CDR3 DNA reads as TGTGCCAGCAGCCCCCTAGGGAGTTCACCCCTCCACTTT. Its translation is CASSPLGSSPLHF.

CDR3: CASSPQNSPGKAYGYTF. CDR3 DNA sequence: TGTGCCAGCAGCCCCCAGAACAGCCCAGGGAAAGCGTATGGCTACACCTTC. The genes are TRBV3-1 (or the pseudogene TRBV3-2) and TRBJ1-2; maybe TRBD1 (5 bases). The CDR3 is 17 residues long. V lost 4 bases, J lost 5 bases, and 23 bases lay in between. Germline loops: CDR1 LGHDT, CDR2 YNNKEL (reference sequence).

The J gene is TRBJ2-5, the V gene TRBV7-2; perhaps TRBD2 as D (5 bases). Germline V gives CDR1 SGHTA, CDR2 FQGNSA. The CDR3 contains 15 residues. Trimming cost V 4 bases and J 4 bases, with 16 bases left between them. The CDR3 loop is CASSSQREFGETQYF. Written as DNA, the CDR3 is TGTGCCAGCAGCTCTCAAAGGGAGTTCGGAGAGACCCAGTACTTC.

The chain links TRBV19 to TRBJ2-4, with D unclear. Trimming removed 4 bases at V and 0 bases at J, with 10 bases between. Germline V lookup: CDR1 LNHDA, CDR2 SQIVND (reference sequence). The CDR3 consists of 15 residues. This CDR3 is CASSSPDIAKNIQYF. CDR3 nucleotide sequence: TGTGCCAGTAGTAGTCCTGACATAGCCAAAAACATTCAGTACTTC.

The rearrangement joins TRBV9 to TRBJ2-1; 10 nucleotides line up with TRBD2. This CDR3 comprises 18 residues. V lost 4 bases to trimming and J lost 8 bases; unmatched junction nucleotides: 18. Germline V gene lookup returns CDR1 SGDLS and CDR2 YYNGEE. In DNA form, the CDR3 reads TGTGCCAGCAGCACCTGGAAGGGGGTAGCGGGGGGAGGCGATGAGCAGTTCTTC. Amino acid sequence: CASSTWKGVAGGGDEQFF.

The chain joins TRBV9 to TRBJ1-1, with 7 positions matching TRBD1. Looked up from germline, CDR1 is SGDLS and CDR2 is YYNGEE. This CDR3 is built from 13 residues. J gave up 6 bases and V 0 bases, and 2 bases lay outside the gene matches. The CDR3 DNA follows: TGTGCCAGCAGCGTAGAAGGGGGCTCTGAAGCTTTCTTT. As protein: CASSVEGGSEAFF.

V usage is TRBV7-6 and J usage is TRBJ2-7; D is unresolved. This CDR3 spans 16 amino acids. Germline V gene sequence: CDR1 SGHVS, CDR2 FNYEAQ. V gave up 4 bases and J gave up 5 bases, with 21 bases separating them. CDR3 in amino acids: CASSSLPRESSHEQYF. The CDR3 nucleotides read TGTGCCAGCAGCTCTCTACCCCGAGAATCATCCCACGAGCAGTACTTC.

This chain links TRBV3-1 (or the pseudogene TRBV3-2) with TRBJ1-2, with a possible D match to TRBD1 (6 bases). Germline V CDR1 and CDR2: LGHDT, YNNKEL (reference sequence). CDR3 length equals 15 residues. V lost 3 bases and J 4 bases, leaving 15 bases between the germline ends. The DNA for the CDR3 is TGTGCCAGCAGCCAGGAGATGGGGGCAACCTATGGCTACACCTTC. Its protein is CASSQEMGATYGYTF.

V usage is TRBV7-2 and J usage is TRBJ2-7, with 8 bases lining up with TRBD1. The CDR3 is made up of 14 amino acids. Per germline, CDR1 SGHTA and CDR2 FQGNSA. Unmatched junction bases numbered 4, after V lost 3 bases and J lost 3 bases. The CDR3 DNA sequence: TGTGCCAGCAGCTTGGGGACAGGATTCTACGAGCAGTACTTC. This translates into CASSLGTGFYEQYF.